This TCR beta chain was captured in a study of PD-1 blockade in classical Hodgkin lymphoma. Overall study results and limits: Complete responders' baseline diversity resembled that of newly diagnosed patients. Repertoire differences lack defined causes, possibly disease activity or prior therapy.

Every single patient, without exception, relapsed after autologous stem cell transplantation, and brentuximab vedotin exposure varied. Comment on this clone: Antigen unknown.

Some clones are missing from TCRdb's copy, which holds only in-frame ones; the method was immunoSEQ multiplex PCR. The data contain about 14,000 clones, 60% to 80% of them singletons. Trimming took 10 bases from V and 0 from J, leaving 13 bases between them. The CDR3 loop spans 13 amino acids. The germline V gene has CDR1 SEHNR and CDR2 FQNEAQ (reference sequence). The sequences come from peripheral blood mononuclear cells (PBMCs), collected before the second cycle of nivolumab. The clonotype originates from a human donor with classical Hodgkin lymphoma. The V call is TRBV7-9, the J call TRBJ2-7; D is possibly TRBD2 (5 bases). The CDR3 loop is CATKAGSSYEQYF. CDR3 DNA sequence: TGTGCCACCAAGGCGGGTAGCTCCTACGAGCAGTACTTC.